The entry that follows covers one T cell receptor beta chain sequence. This sample stems from a study of cytomegalovirus exposure and HLA in healthy donors. Germline V CDR1 and CDR2: WNHNN, SYGVQD (reference sequence). The CDR3 is 18 amino acids. Trimming shortened V by 0 bases and J by 6 bases, and 21 bases separated the two germline ends. Sequencing used immunoSEQ multiplex PCR; TCRdb keeps in-frame clones, though not all of them. The table has over 200,000 clones, 90% seen once. The chain joins TRBV10-1 to TRBJ2-1; D is possibly TRBD2 (5 bases). The clonotype comes from a woman aged 18-29 years in good health and CMV-seronegative. The sequenced material came from PBMCs. The CDR3: CASSESVGVGDLANEQFF. Here the CDR3 DNA reads TGCGCCAGCAGTGAGTCGGTCGGGGTGGGAGATCTTGCCAATGAGCAGTTCTTC.